These T cell receptor beta chains were read from a single sample in a study of CD8+CD57+ T cells in acquired aplastic anemia. TCRdb passed the reads through MiXCR, listing each CDR3 protein once. The sample lists around 140,000 distinct CDR3 sequences, roughly two fifths occurring once. The sample consisted of sorted CD4+, CD8+, or CD8+CD57+ T cells (not recorded which) from PBMCs. The receptor source for this set is a human donor in good health, serving as a control. CDR3s include the opening cysteine and the closing phenylalanine or tryptophan. A D gene is named only where the DNA matches it firmly. Size values are once, few and many counts, or a class for expanded clones, and some rows have none.

many TRBJ1-4 TRBV15 . CATSLGLTTNEKLFF TGTGCCACCAGCCTGGGTCTCACAACTAATGAAAAACTGTTTTTT
many TRBJ2-5 TRBV24-1 . CATSEWGRETQYF TGTGCCACCAGTGAGTGGGGCCGGGAGACCCAGTACTTC
medium-sized TRBJ1-2 TRBV24-1 . CATSGTDYYGYTF TGTGCCACCAGTGGGACGGATTACTATGGCTACACCTTC
many TRBJ1-2 TRBV25-1 . CASQSSNYGYTF TGTGCCAGCCAAAGTTCTAACTATGGCTACACCTTC
many TRBJ1-6 TRBV11-3 TRBD1 CASSLLAGRGAPLHF TGTGCCAGCAGCTTATTAGCGGGCAGGGGGGCACCCCTCCACTTT
. TRBJ2-3 TRBV28 . CASSSGQFTDTQYF TGTGCCAGCAGCTCCGGACAGTTCACAGATACGCAGTATTTT
. TRBJ1-5 TRBV20-1 TRBD1 CSARDQTGNQPQHF TGCAGTGCTAGAGATCAGACAGGGAATCAGCCCCAGCATTTT
many TRBJ1-5 TRBV20-1 . CSADTGGNGQPQHF TGCAGTGCTGACACCGGAGGGAACGGACAGCCCCAGCATTTT
. TRBJ2-1 TRBV7-6 TRBD1 CASARGTGYNEQFF TGTGCCAGCGCCCGGGGGACAGGGTACAATGAGCAGTTCTTC
. TRBJ1-2 TRBV2 . CASSGRYRRYTF TGTGCCAGCAGTGGACGGTACCGCCGCTACACCTTC
many TRBJ2-3 TRBV7-6 . CASSPGTGDTQYF TGTGCCAGCAGCCCGGGGACGGGAGATACGCAGTATTTT
. TRBJ1-6 TRBV20-1 TRBD1 CSAKDRGPSFKDSPLHF TGCAGTGCTAAGGACAGGGGCCCTTCCTTTAAGGATTCACCCCTCCACTTT
many TRBJ2-7 TRBV5-4 TRBD1 CASSLALTGHEQYF TGTGCCAGCAGCTTGGCACTGACAGGGCACGAGCAGTACTTC
. TRBJ1-2 TRBV2 . CASKAPRDYGYTF TGTGCCAGCAAGGCCCCACGAGACTATGGTTACACCTTC
. TRBJ2-7 TRBV7-2 . CASSLLAFSSYEQYF TGTGCCAGCAGCTTATTAGCGTTTAGCTCCTACGAGCAGTACTTC
. TRBJ2-3 TRBV20-1 TRBD1 CSARAGRQGPKISTDTQYF TGCAGTGCTAGAGCCGGAAGACAGGGGCCCAAAATCAGCACAGATACGCAGTATTTT
many TRBJ1-2 TRBV6-4 . CASSDGDFNYGYTF TGTGCCAGCAGTGACGGGGACTTTAACTATGGCTACACCTTC
many TRBJ2-7 TRBV15 . CATSRDKGPYEQYF TGTGCCACCAGCAGAGATAAAGGTCCCTACGAGCAGTACTTC
many TRBJ1-5 TRBV3-1 . CASSQGQQPQHF TGTGCCAGCAGCCAAGGTCAGCAGCCCCAGCATTTT
many TRBJ2-1 TRBV5-8 TRBD2 CASSTWRGYNEQFF TGTGCCAGCAGCACCTGGCGGGGGTACAATGAGCAGTTCTTC
. TRBJ2-7 TRBV15 . CATSRDGIPYEQYF TGTGCCACCAGCAGAGATGGCATCCCCTACGAGCAGTACTTC
. TRBJ1-6 TRBV2 . CASTRGGLNNPPLHF TGTGCCAGCACCCGAGGGGGTTTGAATAATCCACCCCTCCACTTT
. TRBJ1-2 TRBV10-3 TRBD1 CATEDREGVYGYTF TGTGCCACTGAGGACAGGGAGGGCGTCTATGGCTACACCTTC
few TRBJ1-1 TRBV11-3 TRBD1 CASSDLGQGEDEAFF TGTGCCAGCAGCGACCTGGGACAGGGGGAAGATGAAGCTTTCTTT
. TRBJ2-7 TRBV10-3 TRBD1 CATYPRTGGYEQYF TGTGCCACCTACCCTCGGACAGGGGGCTACGAGCAGTACTTC
many TRBJ1-6 TRBV6-1 . CASSEGPPAGNSPLHF TGTGCCAGCAGTGAAGGGCCTCCGGCGGGAAATTCACCCCTCCACTTT
many TRBJ1-5 TRBV30 . CAWSVGAPDQPQHF TGTGCCTGGAGTGTTGGGGCGCCCGATCAGCCCCAGCATTTT
. TRBJ1-2 TRBV24-1 . CATSDQQGLSAGYTF TGTGCCACCAGTGACCAACAGGGCCTAAGCGCGGGCTACACCTTC
. TRBJ1-6 TRBV7-2 . CASSLNRVKASPLHF TGTGCCAGCAGCTTAAACAGGGTGAAGGCTTCACCCCTCCACTTT